These T cell receptor beta chains were read from a single sample in a study of shared clonotypes between healthy human individuals. Profiled with immunoSEQ multiplex PCR; TCRdb holds only in-frame clones, not every one. The sample includes more than 500,000 clones, roughly 96% seen only once; the top ten take about 0.11%. Sequenced material: naive CD8+ T cells sorted from blood. The receptors originated from a woman aged 25 to 45 in good health. The CDR3 runs from the conserved cysteine through the conserved F or W. The D gene is left open where the match is weak.

v_gene	d_gene	j_gene	CDR3nt	CDR3aa
TRBV7-2	TRBD2	TRBJ2-7	TGTGCCAGCAGACCTAGCCTTGGGACTACCGGCTACGAGCAGTACTTC	CASRPSLGTTGYEQYF
TRBV27	TRBD2	TRBJ2-7	TGTGCCAGCAGTCCCGGGACTAGCCTTTACGAGCAGTACTTC	CASSPGTSLYEQYF
TRBV7-9	NA	TRBJ2-7	TGTGCCAGCAGCCACAAATCTGACGCGGCCTACGAGCAGTACTTC	CASSHKSDAAYEQYF
TRBV9	TRBD1	TRBJ2-7	TGTGCCAGCAGCGTTGGGGACAGCGCCTCCTACGAGCAGTACTTC	CASSVGDSASYEQYF
TRBV2	TRBD1	TRBJ1-5	TGTGCCAGCAGTGAAGGGACAGGATCCCTTCTCAGGCAGCCCCAGCATTTT	CASSEGTGSLLRQPQHF
TRBV27	NA	TRBJ2-7	TGTGCCAGCAGTTTAACCCAGGGTTGGGAGCAGTACTTC	CASSLTQGWEQYF
TRBV28	NA	TRBJ2-3	TGTGCCAGCAGTTTACACACAGATACGCAGTATTTT	CASSLHTDTQYF
TRBV7-9	NA	TRBJ1-1	TGTGCCAGCAGCCCCATTTTGACAGAACCGAACACTGAAGCTTTCTTT	CASSPILTEPNTEAFF
TRBV27	NA	TRBJ1-2	TGTGCCAGCAGTTTTGACGCCCGGGGCTACACCTTC	CASSFDARGYTF
TRBV6-1	NA	TRBJ2-1	TGTGCCAGCAGTGAAGGGGCAGGGCCCTGGCATGAGCAGTTCTTC	CASSEGAGPWHEQFF
TRBV13	TRBD2	TRBJ2-5	TGTGCCAGCAGCTCCGGGGGACTAGCGGGCCCCCAAGGGGAGACCCAGTACTTC	CASSSGGLAGPQGETQYF
TRBV9	TRBD1	TRBJ1-1	TGTGCCAGCAGCACCGGAGACAGGGAGGACACTGAAGCTTTCTTT	CASSTGDREDTEAFF
TRBV4-2	TRBD1	TRBJ1-1	TGTGCCAGCAGCCACGGACAGGGAGGAATGGGCACTGAAGCTTTCTTT	CASSHGQGGMGTEAFF
TRBV13	NA	TRBJ1-4	TGTGCCAGCAGCTTAGGAGGAGGAGTCCGTAATGAAAAACTGTTTTTT	CASSLGGGVRNEKLFF
TRBV6-1	NA	TRBJ2-7	TGTGCCAGCAGTGGATACTACGAGCAGTACTTC	CASSGYYEQYF
TRBV7-2	NA	TRBJ2-1	TGTGCCAGCAGCCCGGGGAGCTACAATGAGCAGTTCTTC	CASSPGSYNEQFF
TRBV5-8	NA	TRBJ1-4	TGTGCCAGCCGGGGCCAAAAGAGGAAACTGTTTTTT	CASRGQKRKLFF